Listed here are 25 T cell receptor beta chains from one sample, sequenced in a study of shared clonotypes between healthy human individuals. The table came from immunoSEQ multiplex PCR; TCRdb's copy has only in-frame clones and leaves some out. The profile covers some 2,400,000 clones, with almost 96% appearing a single time and around 0.13% taken by the ten largest. The sample was naive CD4+ T cells sorted from blood. The subset is: CD45RA+ positively selected. These receptors came from a man between 18 and 29 years old in good health.

The chain carries TRBV19 and TRBJ2-1; D unresolved. Trimming cost V 3 bases and J 2 bases, with 8 bases left between them. The CDR3 contains 14 residues. The germline gives CDR1 LNHDA, CDR2 SQIVND (reference sequence). In DNA, the CDR3 is TGTGCCAGTAGTATTGAGCCTACCTACAATGAGCAGTTCTTC. Amino acids: CASSIEPTYNEQFF. The variable domain in full, with the rest retrieved from reference TRBV19 and TRBJ2-1, is DGGITQSPKYLFRKEGQNVTLSCEQNLNHDAMYWYRQDPGQGLRLIYYSQIVNDFQKGDIAEGYSVSREKKESFPLTVTSAQKNPTAFYLCASSIEPTYNEQFFGPGTRLTVL.

The chain joins TRBV6-1 to TRBJ2-3, with TRBD1 identical over 7 bases. V lost 10 bases to trimming and J lost 4 bases; unmatched junction nucleotides: 8. The CDR3 consists of 13 residues. Germline CDR1 and CDR2: MNHNS and SASEGT. DNA of the CDR3: TGTGCCACGAGGACAGGACAATCAGATACGCAGTATTTT. It specifies CATRTGQSDTQYF.

This clone has just one count. The chain uses TRBV6-6 and TRBJ1-4; 7 bases agree with TRBD1. The CDR3 has 14 residues. Germline-derived CDR1 and CDR2 are MNHNY and SVGAGI (reference sequence). V dropped 4 bases and J dropped 5; count of bases not matched to a gene: 4. The CDR3 bases are TGTGCCAGCAGTTCGACAGGGATGAATGAAAAACTGTTTTTT. Translating it yields CASSSTGMNEKLFF.

V is TRBV6-5 and J is TRBJ1-3; maybe TRBD1 (5 bases). The ends were cut back, 7 bases at V and 4 bases at J, with 14 bases in the middle. Per germline, CDR1 MNHEY and CDR2 SVGAGI. The CDR3 loop spans 14 amino acids. The CDR3 reads CASKRGEEGNTIYF. CDR3 DNA sequence: TGTGCCAGCAAAAGGGGCGAAGAAGGAAACACCATATATTTT.

Points on this clone: The sample has other DNA sequences that encode this CDR3 too. The chain couples TRBV6-5 to TRBJ2-7, with D unclear. The V end was cut by 7 bases, the J end by 0 bases, with 16 bases between. Germline assignment: CDR1 MNHEY and CDR2 SVGAGI. This CDR3 comprises 15 residues. The CDR3 coding sequence is TGTGCCAGCACCCCCCCTGGCAGGAGCTCCTACGAGCAGTACTTC. Translation gives CASTPPGRSSYEQYF.

This rearrangement joins TRBV5-6 to TRBJ1-3; TRBD1 is a possible D gene (5 bases). Trimming stripped 0 bases from V and 2 bases from J, with 15 bases between. Germline V gives CDR1 SGHDT, CDR2 YYEEEE. CDR3 size: 17 residues. CDR3 bases: TGTGCCAGCAGCTTGGCAGGGCGCGCGTTTACTGGAAACACCATATATTTT. Amino acids: CASSLAGRAFTGNTIYF. Looking up the rest from reference TRBV5-6 and TRBJ1-3 gives the full variable domain: DAGVTQSPTHLIKTRGQQVTLRCSPKSGHDTVSWYQQALGQGPQFIFQYYEEEERQRGNFPDRFSGHQFPNYSSELNVNALLLGDSALYLCASSLAGRAFTGNTIYFGEGSWLTVV.

Turning to this clone: The junction departs from the called germline gene at one end, perhaps through a read error. The V gene is TRBV18, the J gene TRBJ2-3; a possible D gene is TRBD2 (6 bases). The CDR3 sequence is 16 residues long. Germline values: CDR1 KGHSH, CDR2 LQKENI. This CDR3 is CASSPLLGLSTDTQYF. The CDR3 DNA reads TGTGCCAGCTCTCCACTACTAGGACTAAGCACAGATACGCAGTATTTT. The full variable domain, its missing parts supplied by reference TRBV18 and TRBJ2-3, is NAGVMQNPRHLVRRRGQEARLRCSPMKGHSHVYWYRQLPEEGLKFMVYLQKENIIDESGMPKERFSAEFPKEGPSILRIQQVVRGDSAAYFCASSPLLGLSTDTQYFGPGTRLTVL.

The chain recombines TRBV7-2 with TRBJ2-3, with TRBD2 matching 10 bases. V was clipped by 4 bases and J by 1 base; unmatched bases: 5. Germline lookup yields CDR1 SGHTA and CDR2 FQGNSA. CDR3 length equals 16 residues. This chain's CDR3 is CASSSLAGGRTDTQYF. The CDR3 coding sequence is TGTGCCAGCAGCTCTTTAGCGGGGGGTCGCACAGATACGCAGTATTTT.

The DNA for the CDR3 is TGTGCCAGCTCGATATCCGGGACAGTTGTATATGGCTACACCTTC. This sequence encodes CASSISGTVVYGYTF. The chain links TRBV7-9 to TRBJ1-2; 7 nucleotides agree with TRBD1. Germline V gives CDR1 SEHNR, CDR2 FQNEAQ (reference sequence). V lost 8 bases and J lost 5; bases outside the gene matches: 14. There are 15 residues in the CDR3.

V is TRBV6-1 and J is TRBJ1-1, with TRBD1 matching 7 bases. CDR1 and CDR2 (germline): MNHNS, SASEGT. The J segment lost 6 bases and the V segment lost 5 bases, leaving 12 bases of the junction unmatched. This CDR3 comprises 15 residues. The CDR3 region is CASSSLTGIRSEAFF. The DNA of the CDR3 is TGTGCCAGCAGTTCCCTGACAGGGATTCGATCTGAAGCTTTCTTT.

The J gene is TRBJ2-5, the V gene TRBV4-2, with D perhaps TRBD2 (7 bases). V lost 0 bases, J lost 6 bases, and 14 bases lay in between. Germline V gives CDR1 LGHNA, CDR2 YNFKEQ. The CDR3 has 15 amino acids. DNA for the CDR3: TGTGCCAGCAGCCAAGACGGGGGGCCCGCGAAGACCCAGTACTTC. As protein: CASSQDGGPAKTQYF.

The gene calls are TRBV7-2 and TRBJ2-1; tentatively, D is TRBD1 (5 bases). V lost 0 bases and J 7 bases, leaving 7 bases between the germline ends. The CDR3 has 13 amino acids. Per germline, CDR1 SGHTA and CDR2 FQGNSA. CDR3 sequence (DNA): TGTGCCAGCAGCTTAGCCAGGGTTAATGAGCAGTTCTTC. Translating it yields CASSLARVNEQFF. The full variable domain, rest sourced from reference TRBV7-2 and TRBJ2-1, is GAGVSQSPSNKVTEKGKDVELRCDPISGHTALYWYRQSLGQGLEFLIYFQGNSAPDKSGLPSDRFSAERTGGSVSTLTIQRTQQEDSAVYLCASSLARVNEQFFGPGTRLTVL.

CDR3 DNA: TGTGCCAGCAGTTACTCACAAATGGCAACTAATGAAAAACTGTTTTTT. This gives the protein CASSYSQMATNEKLFF. The V gene is TRBV6-6, the J gene TRBJ1-4; D not certain. Per the germline V gene, CDR1 is MNHNY and CDR2 is SVGAGI (reference sequence). Trimming removed 0 bases at V and 0 bases at J, with 8 bases between. The CDR3 consists of 16 residues.

This chain connects TRBV27 to TRBJ2-7, with 7 bases that match TRBD2. From germline, CDR1 is MNHEY and CDR2 SMNVEV (reference sequence). V gave up 4 bases and J gave up 6 bases; unmatched junction bases: 3. The CDR3 extends over 12 amino acids. CDR3 in DNA: TGTGCCAGCAGTTCATGGGGGGGCGAGCAGTACTTC. Translated: CASSSWGGEQYF.

This clone was counted a few times. The rearrangement links TRBV7-9 to TRBJ1-2; D is uncertain. The V end lost 5 bases, the J end lost 8 bases, and 18 bases lay between the germline ends. In germline, CDR1 is SEHNR, CDR2 FQNEAQ (reference sequence). The CDR3 length is 14 residues. The DNA of the CDR3 is TGTGCCAGCAGCCCTAGAGTGGGCCCGGGAGGCTACACCTTC. Protein product: CASSPRVGPGGYTF.

This chain joins TRBV5-4 and TRBJ2-3; no clear D gene. Trimming pared 7 bases from V and 6 bases from J, leaving 24 bases between. Per germline, CDR1 SGHNT and CDR2 YYREEE (reference sequence). This CDR3 is 16 amino acids long. CDR3 sequence (DNA): TGTGCCAGCGCCTCCGGTGTTGCAACTAACATGGATACGCAGTATTTT. This translates into CASASGVATNMDTQYF.

The rearrangement uses TRBV15 and TRBJ1-3; D uncertain. The CDR3 sequence is 12 residues long. Germline CDR1 and CDR2: LNHNV and YYDKDF (reference sequence). With 3 bases removed from V and 10 bases from J, the gap between germline ends came to 10 bases. The CDR3 protein is CATSSLGKTIYF. DNA for the CDR3: TGTGCCACCAGCAGTTTGGGGAAGACCATATATTTT.

The V and J genes are TRBV4-1 and TRBJ2-7; D may be TRBD2 (5 bases). CDR1 is MGHRA and CDR2 is YSYEKL in the germline V gene. The CDR3 has 14 residues. V gave up 1 base and J gave up 9 bases, with 16 bases separating them. CDR3 sequence (DNA): TGCGCCAGCAGCCAAGGGGAGTCGCTATGGGGGCAGTACTTC. Translated: CASSQGESLWGQYF.

CDR3 in DNA: TGTGCCAGCAGCCAGGATAGCGGGGGGGAGACCCAGTACTTC. Protein: CASSQDSGGETQYF. The chain uses TRBV4-2 and TRBJ2-5, with 10 bases fitting TRBD2. The CDR3 runs 14 residues. Germline V lookup: CDR1 LGHNA, CDR2 YNFKEQ. Germline trimming cut 3 bases from V and 5 bases from J; bases unmatched to any gene: 3.

The J gene is TRBJ1-1, the V gene TRBV10-3; D gene ambiguous. The V end lost 3 bases, the J end lost 4 bases, and 9 bases lay between the germline ends. Germline CDR1 is ENHRY and CDR2 is SYGVKD. CDR3 length equals 13 residues. The CDR3 protein is CAISDVAGTEAFF. The CDR3, as DNA: TGTGCCATCAGTGATGTAGCGGGCACTGAAGCTTTCTTT.

In DNA, the CDR3 is TGTGCCAGCAGCCCGGGGACTAGCGGGAGTAGAGAGACCCAGTACTTC. Translating it yields CASSPGTSGSRETQYF. The chain recombines TRBV5-4 with TRBJ2-5, with TRBD2 matching 14 bases. Germline V gives CDR1 SGHNT, CDR2 YYREEE (reference sequence). After removal of 4 bases from V and 4 bases from J, the junction contained 6 bases not matched to a gene. The CDR3 is 16 residues long.

Worth noting for this clone: Distinct nucleotide sequences in the sample also encode this CDR3. The chain uses TRBV18 and TRBJ2-3, with a tentative D call TRBD1 (6 bases). Germline-derived CDR1 and CDR2 are KGHSH and LQKENI. The CDR3 length is 14 residues. Trimming cost V 6 bases and J 2 bases, with 12 bases left between them. CDR3 in amino acids: CASSPRGATDTQYF. CDR3 coding DNA: TGTGCCAGCTCTCCCAGGGGAGCCACAGATACGCAGTATTTT.

In this sample, this clone turned up once. Within the sample, other DNA sequences also encode this same CDR3. The chain recombines TRBV15 with TRBJ1-5; 8 bases map to TRBD1. This CDR3 has 15 amino acids. Unmatched junction bases numbered 4, after V lost 3 bases and J lost 3 bases. Germline V gene sequence: CDR1 LNHNV, CDR2 YYDKDF (reference sequence). The DNA for the CDR3 is TGTGCCACCAGCAGGGACAGGGTCCCCAATCAGCCCCAGCATTTT. Its protein product is CATSRDRVPNQPQHF.

J is TRBJ2-7 and V is TRBV19; possibly TRBD1 for D (5 bases). CDR3 length: 15 residues. CDR1 is LNHDA and CDR2 is SQIVND in the germline V gene (reference sequence). V lost 4 bases and J lost 2, with 15 bases in between. The CDR3 DNA is TGTGCCAGTAGTAGACAGACGGCCCCGGCCTACGAGCAGTACTTC. It codes for CASSRQTAPAYEQYF.

The chain combines TRBV11-2 with TRBJ1-4; D gene ambiguous. The V end lost 5 bases, the J end lost 7 bases, and 17 bases lay between the germline ends. This CDR3 contains 15 residues. Germline values: CDR1 SGHAT, CDR2 FQNNGV. This CDR3 reads CASSPRMGSSEKLFF. The DNA of the CDR3 is TGTGCCAGCAGCCCTCGGATGGGCAGTTCTGAAAAACTGTTTTTT.